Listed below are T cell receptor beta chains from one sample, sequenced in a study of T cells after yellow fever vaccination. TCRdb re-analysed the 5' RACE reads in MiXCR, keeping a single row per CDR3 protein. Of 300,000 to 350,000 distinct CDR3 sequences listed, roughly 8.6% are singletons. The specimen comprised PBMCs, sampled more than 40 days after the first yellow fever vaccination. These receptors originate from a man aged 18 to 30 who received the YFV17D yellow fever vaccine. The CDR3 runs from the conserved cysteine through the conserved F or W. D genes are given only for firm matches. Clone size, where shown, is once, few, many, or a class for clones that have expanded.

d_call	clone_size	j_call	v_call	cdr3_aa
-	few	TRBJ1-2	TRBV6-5	CASSYDRGSPGYTF
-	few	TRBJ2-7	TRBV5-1	CASSLGDFPSYEQYF
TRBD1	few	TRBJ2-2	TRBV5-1	CASSRDRETGELFF
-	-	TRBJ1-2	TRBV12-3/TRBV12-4	CASSLGGNAGYTF
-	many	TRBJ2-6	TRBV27	CASRSTSSWRSGANVLTF
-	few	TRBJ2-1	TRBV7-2	CASSLALGQYNEQFF
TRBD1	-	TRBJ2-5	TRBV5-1	CASSFGTGDLETQYF
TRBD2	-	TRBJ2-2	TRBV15	CATSELERGGYTGELFF
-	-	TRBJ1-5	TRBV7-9	CATSVDNQPQHF
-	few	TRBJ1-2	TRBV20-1	CSGSQTYGYTF
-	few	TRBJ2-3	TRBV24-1	CATSVPWAIMADTQYF
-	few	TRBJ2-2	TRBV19	CASSGARGTGELFF
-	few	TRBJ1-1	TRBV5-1	CASSPVGSMNTEAFF
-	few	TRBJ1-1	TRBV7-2	CASSLGRRSPNTEAFF
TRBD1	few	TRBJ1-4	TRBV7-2	CASSLHSGTGGEKLFF
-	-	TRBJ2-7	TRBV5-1	CASSLAWLDSYEQYF
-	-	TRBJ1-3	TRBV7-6	CASSLYTDAGNTIYF
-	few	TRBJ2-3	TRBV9	CASSVRALTDTQYF
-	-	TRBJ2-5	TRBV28	CASSTGTEETQYF
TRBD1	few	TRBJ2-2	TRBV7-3	CASSHRQGPDTGELFF
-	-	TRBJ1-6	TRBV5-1	CASSRGTVNSPLHF
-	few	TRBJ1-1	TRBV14	CASSQDRYWRDTNTEAFF
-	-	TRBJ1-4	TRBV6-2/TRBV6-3	CASSRQLLTRGKLFF
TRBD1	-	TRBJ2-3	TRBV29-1	CSVGATGGITDTQYF
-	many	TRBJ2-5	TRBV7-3	CASSWAGSETQYF
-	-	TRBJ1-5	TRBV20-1	CSAGGGIRQPQHF
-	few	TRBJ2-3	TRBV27	CASSSLPYLDTQYF
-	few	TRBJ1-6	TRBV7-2	CASSTDSEYNSPLHF
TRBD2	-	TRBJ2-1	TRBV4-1	CASSQGLAGGPGDEQFF
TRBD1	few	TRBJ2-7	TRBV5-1	CASSVPGQGDKQYF
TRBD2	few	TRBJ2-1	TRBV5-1	CASSISGGRTYNEQFF
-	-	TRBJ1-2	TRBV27	CASKASTVPYGYTF
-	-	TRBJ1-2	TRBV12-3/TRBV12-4	CASSLSFRAHYGYTF